These 20 T cell receptor beta chains came from one sample sequenced in a study of blood T cell repertoires in COVID-19. The method was immunoSEQ multiplex PCR; TCRdb's version includes in-frame clones alone and lacks a portion of them. The table has more than 100,000 clones, around 90% seen once. The source material was peripheral blood. The receptors come from a woman aged 55-69 years with acute or convalescent COVID-19.

The rearrangement links TRBV18 to TRBJ1-3, with 8 bases lining up with TRBD1. The CDR3 is 16 amino acids. In germline, CDR1 is KGHSH, CDR2 LQKENI. The V segment lost 2 bases and the J segment 3 bases; nucleotides outside the gene matches: 6. CDR3 residues: CASSPSQGARGNTIYF. The CDR3 region has the DNA TGTGCCAGCTCACCAAGTCAGGGGGCGCGTGGAAACACCATATATTTT. Complete variable domain (other parts from reference TRBV18 and TRBJ1-3): NAGVMQNPRHLVRRRGQEARLRCSPMKGHSHVYWYRQLPEEGLKFMVYLQKENIIDESGMPKERFSAEFPKEGPSILRIQQVVRGDSAAYFCASSPSQGARGNTIYFGEGSWLTVV.

The V gene is TRBV19, the J gene TRBJ2-3, with D tentatively TRBD2 (6 bases). Germline CDR1 and CDR2: LNHDA and SQIVND (reference sequence). This CDR3 comprises 17 residues. The V and J ends lost 2 bases and 1 base respectively, with 16 bases between them. CDR3 in amino acids: CASSIRAGGIGTDTQYF. CDR3 sequence (DNA): TGTGCCAGTAGTATACGGGCGGGCGGGATCGGCACAGATACGCAGTATTTT.

This chain joins TRBV28 and TRBJ1-4; 8 nucleotides agree with TRBD1. The CDR3 extends over 14 amino acids. The germline CDR1 and CDR2 sequences are MDHEN and SYDVKM. The V and J ends lost 6 bases and 5 bases, in that order; junction bases with no gene match: 5. This CDR3 is CASSLGTGNEKLFF. The CDR3 DNA reads TGTGCCAGCAGCCTCGGGACAGGCAATGAAAAACTGTTTTTT.

The chain employs TRBV5-1 and TRBJ2-1; D gene ambiguous. The CDR3 has 13 residues. Germline V lookup: CDR1 SGHRS, CDR2 YFSETQ. Trimming stripped 2 bases from V and 4 bases from J, with 7 bases between. CDR3 nucleotides: TGCGCCAGCAGCTTCGCAGGATACAATGAGCAGTTCTTC. Translating gives CASSFAGYNEQFF.

This clone was detected only once. This chain's CDR3 is CACRQGRNTEAFF. CDR3 nucleotide sequence: TGCGCCTGTCGACAGGGACGGAACACTGAAGCTTTCTTT. The chain employs TRBV10-1 and TRBJ1-1; 7 positions agree with TRBD1. The CDR3 is 13 residues long. V lost 11 bases and J lost 1; bases outside the gene matches: 7. Germline CDR1 and CDR2: WNHNN and SYGVQD (reference sequence).

This clone was recorded a few times. This chain's CDR3 is CASSERLDWVPDTQYF. The DNA of the CDR3 is TGTGCCAGCAGTGAAAGGCTGGACTGGGTGCCGGATACGCAGTATTTT. V gene TRBV2 combines with J gene TRBJ2-3; possible D gene TRBD2, 5 bases. Per the germline V gene, CDR1 is SNHLY and CDR2 is FYNNEI. V gave up 2 bases and J gave up 6 bases, with 18 bases separating them. This CDR3 region has 16 residues. Full variable domain (remainder filled in from reference TRBV2 and TRBJ2-3): EPEVTQTPSHQVTQMGQEVILRCVPISNHLYFYWYRQILGQKVEFLVSFYNNEISEKSEIFDDQFSVERPDGSNFTLKIRSTKLEDSAMYFCASSERLDWVPDTQYFGPGTRLTVL.

The chain employs TRBV30 and TRBJ2-2; D remains unclear. The CDR3 has 11 residues. From germline, CDR1 is GTSNPN and CDR2 SVGIG (reference sequence). V was trimmed by 3 bases and J by 10 bases, leaving 9 bases between them. The CDR3 nucleotides read TGTGCCTGGAGCGCCTGGCAGGAGCTGTTTTTT. It encodes CAWSAWQELFF.

This chain uses TRBV3-1 (or the pseudogene TRBV3-2) with TRBJ2-3, with D possibly TRBD2 on 5 matching bases. CDR3 length: 15 amino acids. Germline V gene sequence: CDR1 LGHDT, CDR2 YNNKEL (reference sequence). V dropped 4 bases and J dropped 4 bases, with 15 bases sitting between them. The CDR3, as DNA: TGTGCCAGCAGCCTAACGAGGGCCGGAGCAGATACGCAGTATTTT. Protein sequence: CASSLTRAGADTQYF.

CDR3 coding DNA: TGTGCCAGCAGCCAAATGCTAGCGGCCTACAATGAGCAGTTCTTC. Its translation is CASSQMLAAYNEQFF. J is TRBJ2-1 and V is TRBV3-1 (or the pseudogene TRBV3-2), with TRBD2 matching over 7 bases. V was pared by 2 bases and J by 2 bases, with 3 bases of the junction left unmatched. This CDR3 spans 15 amino acids. In germline, CDR1 is LGHDT, CDR2 YNNKEL (reference sequence).

This clone was recorded only once. The chain is built from TRBV24-1 and TRBJ2-3; TRBD1 agrees at 7 bases. CDR3 length: 15 amino acids. The germline CDR1 and CDR2 sequences are KGHDR and SFDVKD. After removal of 9 bases from V and 1 base from J, the junction contained 9 bases not matched to a gene. In DNA form, the CDR3 reads TGTGCCACCGGAGACTCAGGGGGAGGCACAGATACGCAGTATTTT. Its translation: CATGDSGGGTDTQYF.

The chain carries TRBV7-8 and TRBJ1-1; a weak D match, TRBD1 (6 bases). The V gene's germline CDR1 is SGHVS and CDR2 FQNEAQ. Trimming stripped 5 bases from V and 4 bases from J, with 14 bases between. This CDR3 contains 14 residues. CDR3 DNA: TGTGCCAGCAGCCCGGGCAGGGGTAGCACTGAAGCTTTCTTT. It translates to CASSPGRGSTEAFF.

CDR3 sequence: CASSEDSYGYTF. For the CDR3, the DNA is TGTGCCAGCAGCGAGGACAGCTATGGCTACACCTTC. The chain combines TRBV3-1 (or the pseudogene TRBV3-2) with TRBJ1-2; possibly TRBD1 for D (6 bases). V was pared by 5 bases and J by 4 bases, with 8 bases between. CDR1 is LGHDT, CDR2 YNNKEL, per germline (reference sequence). This CDR3 spans 12 amino acids.

This chain joins TRBV6-4 and TRBJ1-1; D unresolved. CDR3 length: 13 amino acids. CDR1 MRHNA and CDR2 SNTAGT come from the germline V gene. V lost 2 bases to trimming and J lost 4 bases, with 8 bases between them. The CDR3 loop reads CASSDGSGTEAFF. The CDR3 DNA is TGTGCCAGCAGTGACGGGAGCGGCACTGAAGCTTTCTTT.

V is TRBV28 and J is TRBJ1-6, with TRBD1 identical over 9 bases. V lost 8 bases, J lost 10 bases, and 9 bases stayed unmatched. The CDR3 totals 14 residues. The germline CDR1 and CDR2 sequences are MDHEN and SYDVKM. Here the CDR3 reads CASVATGGGSPLHF. The CDR3 DNA reads as TGTGCCAGCGTCGCAACAGGGGGCGGCTCACCCCTCCACTTT.

The chain links TRBV25-1 to TRBJ1-2; 8 bases are shared with TRBD1. J gave up 5 bases and V 2 bases, and 7 bases lay outside the gene matches. In germline, CDR1 is MGHDK, CDR2 SYGVNS. The CDR3 contains 15 residues. The CDR3: CASSEPGQVDYGYTF. The CDR3, as DNA: TGTGCCAGCAGTGAACCGGGACAGGTCGATTATGGCTACACCTTC.

V is TRBV19 and J is TRBJ1-2; D unresolved. Germline V gene sequence: CDR1 LNHDA, CDR2 SQIVND (reference sequence). Trimming cost V 5 bases and J 5 bases, with 15 bases left between them. The CDR3 has 14 amino acids. The CDR3 DNA is TGTGCCAGTAGTCCTCTGACCGAGGGATATGGCTACACCTTC. It yields the protein CASSPLTEGYGYTF. The full variable domain, completed using reference TRBV19 and TRBJ1-2, is DGGITQSPKYLFRKEGQNVTLSCEQNLNHDAMYWYRQDPGQGLRLIYYSQIVNDFQKGDIAEGYSVSREKKESFPLTVTSAQKNPTAFYLCASSPLTEGYGYTFGSGTRLTVV.

J is TRBJ2-7 and V is TRBV13; TRBD2 matches 7 bases. Unmatched junction bases numbered 4, after V lost 5 bases and J lost 6 bases. Germline assignment: CDR1 PRHDT and CDR2 FYEKMQ (reference sequence). The CDR3 totals 12 residues. CDR3 in amino acids: CASSPGGPEQYV. The DNA of the CDR3 is TGTGCCAGCAGCCCGGGGGGTCCCGAGCAGTACGTC.

This clone showed up just a few times. The chain is built from TRBV5-4 and TRBJ1-1; 9 bases match TRBD1. V shed 3 bases and J 7 bases; nucleotides not matched to a gene: 7. The length of the CDR3 is 14 residues. The germline V gene encodes CDR1 SGHNT and CDR2 YYREEE (reference sequence). The DNA of the CDR3 is TGTGCCAGCAGCTATGGGGACAGGGTCGATGAAGCTTTCTTT. Protein product: CASSYGDRVDEAFF.

This clone showed up just once. This chain connects TRBV10-3 to TRBJ2-6; 8 nucleotides agree with TRBD1. CDR1 and CDR2 (germline): ENHRY, SYGVKD. V gave up 8 bases and J gave up 1 base; unmatched junction bases: 7. This CDR3 comprises 16 residues. The CDR3 DNA is TGTGCCATCCGTGGCAGGGGGCAGTCTGGGGCCAACGTCCTGACTTTC. This encodes CAIRGRGQSGANVLTF.

The rearrangement uses TRBV12-3 or TRBV12-4 and TRBJ1-2, with D unclear. V lost 5 bases and J 2 bases, leaving 9 bases between the germline ends. CDR3 size: 13 residues. The chain's CDR3 is CASSQVLNYGYTF. The CDR3 DNA sequence: TGTGCCAGCAGTCAGGTCCTCAACTATGGCTACACCTTC.